This TCR beta chain originates from a study of blood T cell repertoires in COVID-19. TCRdb keeps only in-frame clones here, not all; method: immunoSEQ multiplex PCR. The sample has about 82,000 clones, around four fifths seen once. Per germline, CDR1 MNHEY and CDR2 SMNVEV (reference sequence). The CDR3 runs 14 residues. V was shortened by 6 bases and J by 2 bases, with 14 bases between the two germline ends. This TCR was recovered from a man older than 75 with active or convalescent COVID-19. The chain employs TRBV27 and TRBJ2-7; the D gene is possibly TRBD1 (7 bases). Sequenced: peripheral blood. The CDR3 sequence is CASRRQGGTYEQYV. In DNA, the CDR3 is TGTGCCAGCAGGAGACAGGGAGGCACCTACGAGCAGTACGTC.